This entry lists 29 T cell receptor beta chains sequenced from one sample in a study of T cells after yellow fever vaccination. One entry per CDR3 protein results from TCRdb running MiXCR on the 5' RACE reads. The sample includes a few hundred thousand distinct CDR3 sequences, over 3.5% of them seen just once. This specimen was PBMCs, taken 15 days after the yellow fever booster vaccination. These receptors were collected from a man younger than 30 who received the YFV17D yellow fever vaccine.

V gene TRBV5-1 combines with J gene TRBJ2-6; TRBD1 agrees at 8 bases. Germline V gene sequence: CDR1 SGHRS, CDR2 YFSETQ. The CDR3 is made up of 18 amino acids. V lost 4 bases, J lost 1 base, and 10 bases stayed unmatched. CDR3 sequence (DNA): TGCGCCAGCAGCCCCCAGACAGGGGTAGTGTCTGGGGCCAACGTCCTGACTTTC. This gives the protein CASSPQTGVVSGANVLTF.

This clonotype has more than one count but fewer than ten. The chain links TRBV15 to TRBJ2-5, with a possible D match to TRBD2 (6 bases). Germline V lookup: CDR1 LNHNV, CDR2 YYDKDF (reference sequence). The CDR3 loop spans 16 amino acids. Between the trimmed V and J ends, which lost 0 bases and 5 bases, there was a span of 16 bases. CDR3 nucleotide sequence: TGTGCCACCAGCAGAGATGCCGGGGAAGGAGGGGAGACCCAGTACTTC. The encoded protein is CATSRDAGEGGETQYF.

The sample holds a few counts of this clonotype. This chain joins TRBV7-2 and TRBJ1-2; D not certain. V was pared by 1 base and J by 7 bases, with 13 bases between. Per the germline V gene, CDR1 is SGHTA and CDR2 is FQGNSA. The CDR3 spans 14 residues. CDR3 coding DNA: TGTGCCAGCAGCTTAGAGTCCGGGGTCCGTGGCTACACCTTC. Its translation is CASSLESGVRGYTF. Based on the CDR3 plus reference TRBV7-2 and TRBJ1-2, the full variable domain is GAGVSQSPSNKVTEKGKDVELRCDPISGHTALYWYRQSLGQGLEFLIYFQGNSAPDKSGLPSDRFSAERTGGSVSTLTIQRTQQEDSAVYLCASSLESGVRGYTFGSGTRLTVV.

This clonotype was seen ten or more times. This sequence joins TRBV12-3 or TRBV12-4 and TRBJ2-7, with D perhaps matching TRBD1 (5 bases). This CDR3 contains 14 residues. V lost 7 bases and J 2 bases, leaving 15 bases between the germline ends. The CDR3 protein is CASTGRRGAYEQYF. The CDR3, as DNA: TGTGCCAGCACAGGCAGAAGGGGCGCCTACGAGCAGTACTTC.

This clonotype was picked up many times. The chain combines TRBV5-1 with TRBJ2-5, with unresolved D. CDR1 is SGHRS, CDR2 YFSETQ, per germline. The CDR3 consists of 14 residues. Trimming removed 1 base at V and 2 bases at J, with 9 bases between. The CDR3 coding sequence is TGCGCCAGCAGCTTGATGAGCCTGCAAGAGACCCAGTACTTC. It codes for CASSLMSLQETQYF.

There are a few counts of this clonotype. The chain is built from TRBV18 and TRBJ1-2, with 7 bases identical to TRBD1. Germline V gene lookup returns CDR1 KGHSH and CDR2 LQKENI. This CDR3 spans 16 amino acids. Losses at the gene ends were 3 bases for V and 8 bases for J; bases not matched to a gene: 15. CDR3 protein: CASSPSGTASPWGYTF. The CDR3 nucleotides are TGTGCCAGCTCACCCTCCGGGACAGCCAGCCCGTGGGGCTACACCTTC.

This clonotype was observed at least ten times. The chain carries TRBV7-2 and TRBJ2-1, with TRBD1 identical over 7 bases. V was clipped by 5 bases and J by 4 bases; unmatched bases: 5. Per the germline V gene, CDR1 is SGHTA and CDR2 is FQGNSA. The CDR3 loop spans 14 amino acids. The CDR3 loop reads CASSPGTEYNEQFF. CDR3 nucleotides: TGTGCCAGCAGCCCCGGGACAGAGTACAATGAGCAGTTCTTC.

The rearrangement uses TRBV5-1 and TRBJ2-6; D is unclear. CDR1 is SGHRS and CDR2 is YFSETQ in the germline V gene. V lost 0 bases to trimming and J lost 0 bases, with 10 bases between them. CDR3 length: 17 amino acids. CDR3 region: CASSLVQLSSGANVLTF. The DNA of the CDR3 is TGCGCCAGCAGCTTGGTACAGCTATCCTCTGGGGCCAACGTCCTGACTTTC. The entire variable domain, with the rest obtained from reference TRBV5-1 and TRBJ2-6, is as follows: KAGVTQTPRYLIKTRGQQVTLSCSPISGHRSVSWYQQTPGQGLQFLFEYFSETQRNKGNFPGRFSGRQFSNSRSEMNVSTLELGDSALYLCASSLVQLSSGANVLTFGAGSRLTVL.

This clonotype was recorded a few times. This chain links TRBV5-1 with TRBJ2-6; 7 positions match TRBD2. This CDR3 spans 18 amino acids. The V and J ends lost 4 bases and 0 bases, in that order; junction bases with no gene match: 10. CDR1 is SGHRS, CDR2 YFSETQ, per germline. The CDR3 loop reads CASSRLGSGNSGANVLTF. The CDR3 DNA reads TGCGCCAGCAGCCGTCTCGGGAGCGGGAACTCTGGGGCCAACGTCCTGACTTTC.

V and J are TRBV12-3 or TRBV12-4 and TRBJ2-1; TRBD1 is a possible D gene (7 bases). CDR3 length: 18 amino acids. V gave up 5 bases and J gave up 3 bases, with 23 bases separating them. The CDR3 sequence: CASSLAGQRLNGYNEQFF. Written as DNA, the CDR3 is TGTGCCAGCAGTCTGGCGGGACAGCGCCTTAATGGCTACAATGAGCAGTTCTTC.

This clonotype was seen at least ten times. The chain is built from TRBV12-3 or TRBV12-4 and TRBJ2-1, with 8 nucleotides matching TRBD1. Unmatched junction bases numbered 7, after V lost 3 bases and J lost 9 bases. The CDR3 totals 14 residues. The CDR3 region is CASSFTGGMGEQFF. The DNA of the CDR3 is TGTGCCAGCAGTTTCACAGGGGGGATGGGTGAGCAGTTCTTC.

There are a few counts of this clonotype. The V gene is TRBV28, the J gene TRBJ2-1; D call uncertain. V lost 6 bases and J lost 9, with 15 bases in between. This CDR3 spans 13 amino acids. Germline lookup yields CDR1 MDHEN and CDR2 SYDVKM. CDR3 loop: CASSFTMIPEQFF. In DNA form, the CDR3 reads TGTGCCAGCAGCTTCACCATGATCCCTGAGCAGTTCTTC.

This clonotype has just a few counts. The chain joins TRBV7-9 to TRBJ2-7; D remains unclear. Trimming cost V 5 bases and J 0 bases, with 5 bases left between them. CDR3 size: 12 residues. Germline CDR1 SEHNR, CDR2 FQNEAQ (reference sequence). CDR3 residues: CASSQSSYEQYF. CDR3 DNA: TGTGCCAGCAGCCAGAGCTCCTACGAGCAGTACTTC. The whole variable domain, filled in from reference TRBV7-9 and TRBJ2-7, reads DTGVSQNPRHKITKRGQNVTFRCDPISEHNRLYWYRQTLGQGPEFLTYFQNEAQLEKSRLLSDRFSAERPKGSFSTLEIQRTEQGDSAMYLCASSQSSYEQYFGPGTRLTVT.

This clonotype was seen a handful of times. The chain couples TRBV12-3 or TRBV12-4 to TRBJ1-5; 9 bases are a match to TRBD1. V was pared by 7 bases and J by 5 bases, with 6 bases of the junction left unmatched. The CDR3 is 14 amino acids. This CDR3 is CASTLGTGHQPQHF. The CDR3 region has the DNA TGTGCCAGCACTCTAGGGACAGGGCATCAGCCCCAGCATTTT.

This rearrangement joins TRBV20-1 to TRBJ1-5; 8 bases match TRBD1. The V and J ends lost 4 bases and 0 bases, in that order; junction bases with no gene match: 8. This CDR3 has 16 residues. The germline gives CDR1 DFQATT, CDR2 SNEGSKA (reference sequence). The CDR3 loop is CSATGQGDNSNQPQHF. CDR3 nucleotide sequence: TGCAGTGCTACCGGACAGGGCGACAATAGCAATCAGCCCCAGCATTTT.

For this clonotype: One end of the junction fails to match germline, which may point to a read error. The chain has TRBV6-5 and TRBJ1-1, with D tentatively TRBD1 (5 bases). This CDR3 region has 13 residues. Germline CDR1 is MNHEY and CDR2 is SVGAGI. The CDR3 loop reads CASSLTVNTVAFF. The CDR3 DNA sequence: TGTGCCAGCAGCCTGACAGTGAACACTGTAGCTTTCTTT.

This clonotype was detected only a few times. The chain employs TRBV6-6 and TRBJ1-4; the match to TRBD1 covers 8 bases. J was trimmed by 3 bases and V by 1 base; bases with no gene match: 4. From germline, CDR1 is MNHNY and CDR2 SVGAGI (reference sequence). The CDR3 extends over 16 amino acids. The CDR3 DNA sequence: TGTGCCAGCAGTTACTTACAGGGGGAGGCTAATGAAAAACTGTTTTTT. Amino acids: CASSYLQGEANEKLFF.

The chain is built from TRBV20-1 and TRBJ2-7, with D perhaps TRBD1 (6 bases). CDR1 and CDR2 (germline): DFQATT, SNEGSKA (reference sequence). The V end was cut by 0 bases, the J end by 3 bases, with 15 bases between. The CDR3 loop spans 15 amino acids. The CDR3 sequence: CSARDRDTTNYEQYF. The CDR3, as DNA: TGCAGTGCTAGAGACCGGGACACTACTAACTACGAGCAGTACTTC.

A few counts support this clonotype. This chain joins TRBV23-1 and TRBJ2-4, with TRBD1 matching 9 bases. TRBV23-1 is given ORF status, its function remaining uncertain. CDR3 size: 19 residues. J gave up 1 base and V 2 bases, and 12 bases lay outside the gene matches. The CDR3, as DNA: TGCGCCAGCAGTCAAACTGGGACAGGGTATTTAAGCGCCAAAAACATTCAGTACTTC. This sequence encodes CASSQTGTGYLSAKNIQYF.

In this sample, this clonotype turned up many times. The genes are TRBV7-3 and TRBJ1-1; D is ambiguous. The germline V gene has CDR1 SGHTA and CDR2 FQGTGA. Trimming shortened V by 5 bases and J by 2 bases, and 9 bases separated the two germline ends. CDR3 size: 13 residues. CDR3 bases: TGTGCCAGCAGCGCGACTGAAAACACTGAAGCTTTCTTT. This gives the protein CASSATENTEAFF.

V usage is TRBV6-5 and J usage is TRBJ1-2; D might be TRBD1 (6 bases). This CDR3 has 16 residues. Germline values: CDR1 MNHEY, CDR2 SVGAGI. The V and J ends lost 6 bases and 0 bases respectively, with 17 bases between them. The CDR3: CASRLDRDTSNYGYTF. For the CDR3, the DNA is TGTGCCAGCAGGCTAGACCGGGACACCTCTAACTATGGCTACACCTTC.

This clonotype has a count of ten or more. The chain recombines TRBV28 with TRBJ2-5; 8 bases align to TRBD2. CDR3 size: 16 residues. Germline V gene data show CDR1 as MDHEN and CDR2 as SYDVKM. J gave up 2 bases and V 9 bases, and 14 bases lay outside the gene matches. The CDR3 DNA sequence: TGTGCCAGTTTTCAATTCGGGGTAGCGGGACAAGAGACCCAGTACTTC. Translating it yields CASFQFGVAGQETQYF.

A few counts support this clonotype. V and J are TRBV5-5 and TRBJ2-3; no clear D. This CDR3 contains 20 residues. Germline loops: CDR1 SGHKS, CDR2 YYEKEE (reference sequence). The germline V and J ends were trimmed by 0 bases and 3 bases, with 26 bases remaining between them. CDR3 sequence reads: CASSLVALVVGSTRTDTQYF. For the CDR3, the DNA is TGTGCCAGCAGCTTGGTAGCCCTGGTGGTGGGGTCCACGAGGACAGATACGCAGTATTTT.

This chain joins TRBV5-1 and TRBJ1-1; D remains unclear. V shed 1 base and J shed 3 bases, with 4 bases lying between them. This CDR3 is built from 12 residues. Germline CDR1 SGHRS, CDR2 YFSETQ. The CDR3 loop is CASSLSHTEAFF. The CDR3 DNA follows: TGCGCCAGCAGCTTGAGCCACACTGAAGCTTTCTTT.

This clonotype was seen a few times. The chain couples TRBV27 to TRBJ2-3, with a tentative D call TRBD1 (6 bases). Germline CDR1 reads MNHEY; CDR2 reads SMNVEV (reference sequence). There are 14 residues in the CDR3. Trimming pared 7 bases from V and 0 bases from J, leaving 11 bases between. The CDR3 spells CASTLQGSTDTQYF. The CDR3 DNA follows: TGTGCCAGCACCCTGCAGGGGAGCACAGATACGCAGTATTTT.

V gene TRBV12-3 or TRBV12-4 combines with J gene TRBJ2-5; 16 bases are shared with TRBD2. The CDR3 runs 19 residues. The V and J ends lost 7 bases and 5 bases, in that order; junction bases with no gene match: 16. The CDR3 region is CASTPTQGTSGGAGETQYF. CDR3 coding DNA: TGTGCCAGCACTCCCACACAGGGGACTAGCGGGGGGGCTGGGGAGACCCAGTACTTC.

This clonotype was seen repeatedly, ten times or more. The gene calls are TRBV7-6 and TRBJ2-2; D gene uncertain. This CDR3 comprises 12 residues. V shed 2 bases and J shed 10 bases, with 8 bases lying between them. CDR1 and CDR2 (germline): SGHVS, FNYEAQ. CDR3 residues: CASSLLEAELFF. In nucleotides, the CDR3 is TGTGCCAGCAGCTTATTAGAGGCGGAGCTGTTTTTT.

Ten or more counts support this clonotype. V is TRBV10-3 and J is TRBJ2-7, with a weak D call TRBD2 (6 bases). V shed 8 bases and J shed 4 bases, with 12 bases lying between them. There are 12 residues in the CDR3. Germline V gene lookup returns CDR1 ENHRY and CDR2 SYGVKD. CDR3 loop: CAIGGTYYEQYV. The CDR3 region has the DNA TGTGCCATCGGGGGGACTTATTACGAGCAGTACGTC.

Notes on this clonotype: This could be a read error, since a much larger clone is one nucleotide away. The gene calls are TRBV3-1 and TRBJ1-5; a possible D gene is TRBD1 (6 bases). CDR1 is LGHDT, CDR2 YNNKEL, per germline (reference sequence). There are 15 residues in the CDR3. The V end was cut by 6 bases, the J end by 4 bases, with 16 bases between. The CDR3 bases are TGTGCCAGCAGGCGTAACAGGGAAGGGAATCAGCCCCAGCATTTT. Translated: CASRRNREGNQPQHF. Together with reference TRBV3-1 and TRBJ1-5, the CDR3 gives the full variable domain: DTAVSQTPKYLVTQMGNDKSIKCEQNLGHDTMYWYKQDSKKFLKIMFSYNNKELIINETVPNRFSPKSPDKAHLNLHINSLELGDSAVYFCASRRNREGNQPQHFGDGTRLSIL.